Listed below are T cell receptor beta chains from one sample, sequenced in a study of blood T cell repertoires in COVID-19. Using immunoSEQ multiplex PCR, the repertoire was profiled, and TCRdb retains in-frame clones only, with some absent. The sample has approximately 230,000 clones, roughly 84% seen once. Sequenced: peripheral blood. These receptors originate from a woman aged 40 to 50 who had recovered from COVID-19. CDR3s include the opening cysteine and the closing phenylalanine or tryptophan. Each record gives: CDR3 protein, CDR3 length, V gene.

CASSSSWDSPYSEGPYEQYF | 20 | TRBV7-8
CASTQLRGKSVNTEAFF | 17 | TRBV27
CASTHLTPLGEGEQFF | 16 | TRBV18
CASSQKTGSGANVLTF | 16 | TRBV6-2/TRBV6-3
CASSPGQGYNSPLHF | 15 | TRBV6-5
CSVGSLELADTQYF | 14 | TRBV29-1
CATQRAAGTSYEQYF | 15 | TRBV5-4
CASSPSGFNQPQHF | 14 | TRBV28
CASQGGSTQEHNEQFF | 16 | TRBV19
CATSSSSGNTIYF | 13 | TRBV15
CASSPTAGNRNQPQHF | 16 | TRBV18
CASNRGEGTEAFF | 13 | TRBV10-1
CASSQSGRAPYEQYF | 15 | TRBV27
CASSPRQYSNQPQHF | 15 | TRBV19
CASGLRRVGTYEQYF | 15 | TRBV12-5
CASSSQQGVEQYF | 13 | TRBV19
CASSWNRGNYGYTF | 14 | TRBV6-5
CASSPPRRGGGNEQYF | 16 | TRBV6-2/TRBV6-3
CASSRSGTSGILETQYF | 17 | TRBV6-6
CSVNGIRADTQYF | 13 | TRBV29-1
CASSPGQGIQPQHF | 14 | TRBV7-6
CASRGADRGSNTQYF | 15 | TRBV6-6
CASSPREIVHGYTF | 14 | TRBV5-5
CASSQGFRTGSTDTQYF | 17 | TRBV4-1
CASTLGIGGAKRVTGELFF | 19 | TRBV5-6
CASSLKGRDTEAFF | 14 | TRBV27
CASSSPTGYYGYTF | 14 | TRBV19
CSASRGPSYNEQFF | 14 | TRBV20-1
CATSDPGQGLSGYTF | 15 | TRBV24-1
CASSSFRGVQETQYF | 15 | TRBV7-8
CASSSCPPSNIQYF | 14 | TRBV23-1
CASSPDLGSYEQYF | 14 | TRBV18
CASSATGTGSNEQFF | 15 | TRBV9
CASSQEREGQETQYF | 15 | TRBV4-2
CASSSRGGVNTGELFF | 16 | TRBV7-2
CASSAGGGSSNEQYF | 15 | TRBV9
CASSPRPPYGYTF | 13 | TRBV5-4
CASSVTGSGNTIYF | 14 | TRBV19
CASSLAGTGGSPLHF | 15 | TRBV5-4
CASKGSRATYEQYF | 14 | TRBV3-1/TRBV3-2
CSVNSRNEQFF | 11 | TRBV29-1
CASSEWGAGELFF | 13 | TRBV2
CASSQDVASGAYNEQFF | 17 | TRBV3-1/TRBV3-2
CASSGELISSYNEQFF | 16 | TRBV5-1
CAISEGDRVDEQYF | 14 | TRBV10-3
CASSNDRANTGELFF | 15 | TRBV27
CAISESPGYGYTF | 13 | TRBV10-3
CASRSAGTNTEAFF | 14 | TRBV25-1
CASSQERDSNSPLHF | 15 | TRBV4-1
CASSQVGQGSYEQYF | 15 | TRBV4-2
CASRKLGQSYEQYF | 14 | TRBV2
CSASGTSGVETQYF | 14 | TRBV20-1
CASSSRTGAYSGANVLTF | 18 | TRBV13